Listed below are T cell receptor beta chains from one sample, sequenced in a study of response to subunit inactivated influenza vaccine. MiXCR, run by TCRdb on the RT-PCR reads, gives a single entry per CDR3 protein. The sample has about 780,000 distinct CDR3 sequences; roughly 20% are singletons. The sequencing used PBMCs from blood, collected roughly 5 days after vaccination. These receptors originate from a man aged 45-65 years who received an inactivated influenza vaccine. Both conserved end residues are part of each CDR3. A D gene is named only where the DNA matches it firmly. Rows give clone size only sometimes, using once, few, many, or a class for an expanded clone.

>.|TRBV15|TRBJ1-6|.
TGTGCCACCAGCAGAGGGGGTCCAGATTCACCCCTCCACTTT
CATSRGGPDSPLHF
>.|TRBV24-1|TRBJ2-1|.
TGTGCCACCGGCCGGCCGGGAGACTTCTACAATGAGCAGTTCTTC
CATGRPGDFYNEQFF
>few|TRBV12-5|TRBJ2-2|.
TGTGCTAGTGGTTTTAGTGTGGGACAGAACACCGGGGAGCTGTTTTTT
CASGFSVGQNTGELFF
>many|TRBV6-2/TRBV6-3|TRBJ2-7|.
TGTGCCAGCACTAACACCTACGAGCAGTACTTC
CASTNTYEQYF
>many|TRBV12-3/TRBV12-4|TRBJ2-4|.
TGTGCCAGCAGTTTAGGTCCACTAGCCAAAAACATTCAGTACTTC
CASSLGPLAKNIQYF
>few|TRBV24-1|TRBJ2-1|TRBD2
TGTGCCACCAGTGATCCAAGCGGGGTCCCGTTGGGTGAGCAGTTCTTC
CATSDPSGVPLGEQFF
>.|TRBV11-3|TRBJ2-2|TRBD1
TGTGCCAGCAGCACGGGACAGGGGGACACCGGGGAGCTGTTTTTT
CASSTGQGDTGELFF
>once|TRBV7-2|TRBJ1-4|.
TGTGCCAGCAGCGCCCCACCCGGGCAACTGTTTTTT
CASSAPPGQLFF
>.|TRBV6-6|TRBJ2-3|.
TGTGCGATAGCGGTAGGCTCAGATACGCAGTATTTT
CAIAVGSDTQYF
>many|TRBV7-9|TRBJ1-2|.
TGTGCCAGCAGTCCACAGGGTGGGGGCTACACCTTC
CASSPQGGGYTF
>few|TRBV28|TRBJ2-5|TRBD1
TGTGCCAGCAGGAGTCCGGGACAGGGATTTAAGGAGACCCAGTACTTC
CASRSPGQGFKETQYF
>many|TRBV20-1|TRBJ2-3|TRBD2
TGCAGTGCTAGAATACTAGCGGATACGCAGTATTTT
CSARILADTQYF
>once|TRBV6-1|TRBJ2-1|TRBD1
TGTGCCAGCAGGCTTGGACAGGGGGGCAGGAATGAGCAGTTCTTC
CASRLGQGGRNEQFF
>.|TRBV6-2/TRBV6-3|TRBJ2-1|TRBD2
TGTGCCAGCAGTTACTCGCATTTTCGATTAGCGGGAGGGCACTCCTACAATGAGCAGTTCTTC
CASSYSHFRLAGGHSYNEQFF
>few|TRBV20-1|TRBJ2-7|.
TGCAGTGCTAGAGATAACCCCTTACGGAACGAGCAGTACTTC
CSARDNPLRNEQYF
>.|TRBV29-1|TRBJ1-2|.
TGCAGCGTAACGTCGGGGAAAGATGGCTACACCTTC
CSVTSGKDGYTF
>.|TRBV11-1|TRBJ2-1|.
TGTGCCAGCAGCTTAGTACTATATTACTACAATGAGCAGTTCTTC
CASSLVLYYYNEQFF
>few|TRBV7-8|TRBJ2-3|.
TGTGCCAGCAGCTTATTCTATACAGATACGCAGTATTTT
CASSLFYTDTQYF
>many|TRBV4-2|TRBJ2-1|.
TGTGCCAGCAGCCATACGACAAGCTCCTACAATGAGCAGTTCTTC
CASSHTTSSYNEQFF
>many|TRBV5-1|TRBJ2-3|.
TGCGCCAGCAGCTTGGGCGAGGCAGATACGCAGTATTTT
CASSLGEADTQYF
>.|TRBV13|TRBJ2-1|TRBD1
TGTGCCAGCAGCGCCGGGACAGGCTACAATGAGCAGTTCTTC
CASSAGTGYNEQFF
>once|TRBV7-2|TRBJ2-1|.
TGTGCCAGCAGCACGGTGGTAGATTTATACAATGAGCAGTTCTTC
CASSTVVDLYNEQFF
>few|TRBV12-3/TRBV12-4|TRBJ2-1|.
TGTGCCAGCTGTGGATTCAGCTCCTACAATGAGCAGTTCTTC
CASCGFSSYNEQFF
>few|TRBV6-5|TRBJ2-3|.
TGTGCCAGCAGAAGCCTCCGGACAATGCGACTCACAGATACGCAGTATTTT
CASRSLRTMRLTDTQYF
>.|TRBV5-6|TRBJ1-1|TRBD1
TGTGCCAGCAGCTCGCGGGACAGGGTCCGGACTGAAGCTTTCTTT
CASSSRDRVRTEAFF
>.|TRBV10-3|TRBJ2-3|.
TGTGCCATCAGTGAGCCCGCCACAGATACGCAGTATTTT
CAISEPATDTQYF
>.|TRBV29-1|TRBJ2-1|.
TGCAGCTCAAGGGGAGCCGTCAATGAGCAGTTCTTC
CSSRGAVNEQFF
>.|TRBV5-6|TRBJ2-1|TRBD2
TGTGCCAGCAGTCGGACTAGCGGGGGGGCGAACTACAATGAGCAGTTCTTC
CASSRTSGGANYNEQFF